The 11 T cell receptor beta chains presented below share a single source sample, sequenced in a study of blood T cells in healthy people across ages. A second PCR of 7 to 11 cycles used a sample-barcoded 5' primer and a J-beta primer mix. Each CDR3 protein gets one entry after TCRdb re-called the 5' RACE reads with MiXCR. The repertoire includes about 1.5 million distinct CDR3 sequences, about 42% of them detected once, and over 3.5% sits in the top ten. Input material: blood. These receptors were collected from a woman aged 18-29 years in good health.

The table lists this clonotype with many counts. V and J are TRBV3-1 and TRBJ1-2, with unresolved D. The V end was cut by 0 bases, the J end by 6 bases, with 11 bases between. CDR3 length: 14 amino acids. The germline V gene encodes CDR1 LGHDT and CDR2 YNNKEL (reference sequence). The CDR3: CASSQDQSAHGYTF. CDR3 in DNA: TGTGCCAGCAGCCAAGATCAGTCAGCCCATGGCTACACCTTC.

This chain uses TRBV20-1 with TRBJ2-7; 7 bases align to TRBD2. With 6 bases clipped from V and 0 bases from J, the junction kept 11 bases outside the gene matches. The CDR3 extends over 15 amino acids. Germline values: CDR1 DFQATT, CDR2 SNEGSKA (reference sequence). CDR3 nucleotides: TGCAGTGCGATTACTAGCGCTAAAAGCTCCTACGAGCAGTACTTC. Protein sequence: CSAITSAKSSYEQYF.

This clonotype was counted a few times. J is TRBJ2-7 and V is TRBV28, with TRBD2 as a possible D gene (5 bases). Germline V gives CDR1 MDHEN, CDR2 SYDVKM. The length of the CDR3 is 13 residues. Between the trimmed V and J ends, which lost 7 bases and 4 bases, there was a span of 14 bases. The CDR3 protein is CASNDVGRYEQYF. For the CDR3, the DNA is TGTGCCAGCAATGATGTGGGGAGATACGAGCAGTACTTC.

The chain joins TRBV10-2 to TRBJ2-7; D is ambiguous. This CDR3 is 15 amino acids long. Germline V gene sequence: CDR1 WSHSY, CDR2 SAAADI. Trimming removed 3 bases at V and 0 bases at J, with 12 bases between. CDR3 nucleotide sequence: TGCGCCAGCAGTGATATGAAGATTAGCTCCTACGAGCAGTACTTC. It specifies CASSDMKISSYEQYF.

This clonotype has more than one count but fewer than ten. The CDR3 sequence: CASSDTLGAGQPQHF. The CDR3 DNA follows: TGTGCCAGCAGCGATACATTGGGGGCCGGTCAGCCCCAGCATTTT. The gene calls are TRBV7-9 and TRBJ1-5; a possible D gene is TRBD1 (6 bases). The CDR3 totals 15 residues. Trimming removed 5 bases at V and 6 bases at J, with 17 bases between. Germline values: CDR1 SEHNR, CDR2 FQNEAQ (reference sequence).

The gene calls are TRBV5-1 and TRBJ2-5; tentative D call: TRBD2 (6 bases). The CDR3 loop spans 14 amino acids. V was pared by 5 bases and J by 2 bases, with 13 bases between. Germline V gives CDR1 SGHRS, CDR2 YFSETQ. CDR3 protein: CASRTGTHQETQYF. CDR3 nucleotides: TGCGCCAGCAGGACCGGGACTCATCAAGAGACCCAGTACTTC.

This clonotype was detected a few times. The V and J genes are TRBV7-2 and TRBJ2-2; tentative D call: TRBD1 (5 bases). The CDR3 is 15 residues long. V gave up 1 base and J gave up 5 bases, with 11 bases separating them. Germline V gene lookup returns CDR1 SGHTA and CDR2 FQGNSA. The CDR3 coding sequence is TGTGCCAGCAGCTTAGGTGGCAGGGTGACCGGGGAGCTGTTTTTT. Translated: CASSLGGRVTGELFF. Full variable domain (rest looked up from reference TRBV7-2 and TRBJ2-2): GAGVSQSPSNKVTEKGKDVELRCDPISGHTALYWYRQSLGQGLEFLIYFQGNSAPDKSGLPSDRFSAERTGGSVSTLTIQRTQQEDSAVYLCASSLGGRVTGELFFGEGSRLTVL.

The J gene is TRBJ2-1, the V gene TRBV4-1; 8 nucleotides agree with TRBD2. Germline assignment: CDR1 MGHRA and CDR2 YSYEKL. J gave up 7 bases and V 4 bases, and 9 bases lay outside the gene matches. The CDR3 consists of 15 residues. As DNA, the CDR3 is TGCGCCAGCAGCCCTTCCATCAGCGGGAGAAATGAGCAGTTCTTC. It yields the protein CASSPSISGRNEQFF.

The V call is TRBV4-2, the J call TRBJ2-1; 9 nucleotides agree with TRBD2. V shed 5 bases and J 7 bases; nucleotides not matched to a gene: 12. In germline, CDR1 is LGHNA, CDR2 YNFKEQ. This CDR3 comprises 16 residues. The CDR3, as DNA: TGTGCCAGCAGCTTCATGGGGACTAGCAACCTAAATGAGCAGTTCTTC. Its protein product is CASSFMGTSNLNEQFF.

This rearrangement joins TRBV11-2 to TRBJ2-3; TRBD1 matches 9 bases. Trimming cost V 6 bases and J 3 bases; bases outside gene matches: 13. This CDR3 spans 17 amino acids. Germline values: CDR1 SGHAT, CDR2 FQNNGV. CDR3 sequence reads: CASRPPAGQGVTDTQYF. In DNA form, the CDR3 reads TGTGCCAGCAGGCCGCCGGCGGGACAGGGTGTAACAGATACGCAGTATTTT.

The chain couples TRBV2 to TRBJ1-1, with 9 bases aligning to TRBD1. Unmatched junction bases numbered 4, after V lost 9 bases and J lost 5 bases. Per the germline V gene, CDR1 is SNHLY and CDR2 is FYNNEI. The CDR3 covers 12 residues. The CDR3 DNA reads as TGTGCCAGACTGGACAGGGGAACTGAAGCTTTCTTT. This gives the protein CARLDRGTEAFF.